One sample yielded the 17 T cell receptor beta chains listed below, sequenced in a study of cytomegalovirus exposure and HLA in healthy donors (dated by TCRdb to 2016 to 2017). Library preparation used the immunoSEQ multiplex PCR assay. TCRdb stores this immuneACCESS table with in-frame sequences only. Part of the clones is absent; in the studies checked, under half of the shortfall reflects unresolved V genes, and no reason is known for the rest. Within this sample are some 250,000 clones, with about 90% of them counted one time only. The ten most abundant clones make up 0.37% of the sample. The sequenced sample consisted of PBMCs. The receptors come from a woman aged 18-29 years in good health and CMV-seronegative.

V and J are TRBV7-9 and TRBJ1-5; D is ambiguous. The CDR3 is 15 amino acids. The V end lost 5 bases, the J end lost 6 bases, and 17 bases lay between the germline ends. In germline, CDR1 is SEHNR, CDR2 FQNEAQ (reference sequence). In nucleotides, the CDR3 is TGTGCCAGCAGCACCGACCGAGAGGATGGTCAGCCCCAGCATTTT. Amino acids: CASSTDREDGQPQHF.

This clone was counted between two and nine times. The rearrangement uses TRBV6-6 and TRBJ2-7; TRBD1 aligns across 8 bases. With 5 bases clipped from V and 3 bases from J, the junction kept 6 bases outside the gene matches. This CDR3 has 14 residues. Germline CDR1 MNHNY, CDR2 SVGAGI (reference sequence). The CDR3 DNA is TGTGCCAGCAGTACCGGGACAGGATTCTACGAGCAGTACTTC. This translates into CASSTGTGFYEQYF.

The chain uses TRBV28 and TRBJ1-2, with a possible D match to TRBD1 (6 bases). Between the trimmed V and J ends, which lost 7 bases and 3 bases, there was a span of 18 bases. Germline V lookup: CDR1 MDHEN, CDR2 SYDVKM. This CDR3 is 15 amino acids long. CDR3 in amino acids: CASMGGGQTDYGYTF. The CDR3 DNA is TGTGCCAGCATGGGCGGGGGACAAACGGACTATGGCTACACCTTC.

The rearrangement joins TRBV30 to TRBJ1-5, with 12 positions matching TRBD1. Trimming at V came to 1 base and at J to 3 bases, leaving 1 base not matched to a gene. The germline V gene encodes CDR1 GTSNPN and CDR2 SVGIG (reference sequence). The CDR3 consists of 15 residues. Here the CDR3 reads CAWSGDRGLNQPQHF. CDR3 coding DNA: TGTGCCTGGAGTGGGGACAGGGGGCTCAATCAGCCCCAGCATTTT.

The V and J genes are TRBV4-1 and TRBJ1-5; 7 positions agree with TRBD1. The CDR3 runs 15 residues. The V gene end was trimmed by 5 bases and the J gene end by 2 bases; junction bases not matched to a gene: 6. Germline values: CDR1 MGHRA, CDR2 YSYEKL. Here the CDR3 DNA reads TGCGCCAGCAGCGAAGGCACAGGGGGCAATCAGCCCCAGCATTTT. Its protein product is CASSEGTGGNQPQHF.

The rearrangement uses TRBV7-2 and TRBJ2-7, with D perhaps matching TRBD1 (6 bases). V was clipped by 0 bases and J by 4 bases, with 10 bases between them. There are 14 residues in the CDR3. Germline V gene lookup returns CDR1 SGHTA and CDR2 FQGNSA. Here the CDR3 DNA reads TGTGCCAGCAGCTTAGCTGCGGACAGTTACGAGCAGTACTTC. Residues: CASSLAADSYEQYF.

The chain carries TRBV4-3 and TRBJ1-4; TRBD1 matches 8 bases. This CDR3 spans 15 amino acids. Germline trimming cut 3 bases from V and 6 bases from J; bases unmatched to any gene: 6. Germline CDR1 reads LGHNA; CDR2 reads YSLEER. This CDR3 reads CASSQTGTGHEKLFF. The DNA of the CDR3 is TGCGCCAGCAGCCAGACCGGGACAGGCCATGAAAAACTGTTTTTT.

This clone has only one observation. This chain connects TRBV18 to TRBJ1-2, with TRBD1 matching over 12 bases. CDR3 length: 16 amino acids. V was pared by 0 bases and J by 3 bases, with 2 bases of the junction left unmatched. Germline CDR1 and CDR2: KGHSH and LQKENI. The CDR3 reads CASSPPGTGGDYGYTF. For the CDR3, the DNA is TGTGCCAGCTCACCACCTGGGACAGGGGGCGACTATGGCTACACCTTC.

The chain couples TRBV15 to TRBJ1-4, with TRBD1 as a possible D gene (6 bases). Trimming left V 5 bases short and J 3 bases short, with 22 bases between. The CDR3 consists of 18 residues. Looked up from germline, CDR1 is LNHNV and CDR2 is YYDKDF (reference sequence). CDR3 residues: CATSGGHWFQGPNEKLFF. The CDR3 coding sequence is TGTGCCACCAGCGGGGGACACTGGTTTCAGGGTCCTAATGAAAAACTGTTTTTT.

The chain combines TRBV30 with TRBJ2-7, with D maybe TRBD2 (7 bases). Trimming pared 5 bases from V and 2 bases from J, leaving 13 bases between. The CDR3 totals 13 residues. Germline values: CDR1 GTSNPN, CDR2 SVGIG (reference sequence). CDR3 sequence (DNA): TGTGCCTGGTCCAGGGGAGGGGCCTACGAGCAGTACTTC. Amino acids: CAWSRGGAYEQYF.

This clone was found once. The rearrangement joins TRBV28 to TRBJ2-5; D perhaps matches TRBD2 (6 bases). Trimming took off 3 bases at V and 4 bases at J, with 12 bases between the two ends. CDR1 is MDHEN, CDR2 SYDVKM, per germline. The CDR3 totals 14 residues. CDR3 amino acids: CASSFRGTRETQYF. The CDR3 DNA follows: TGTGCCAGCAGTTTTCGGGGGACGCGAGAGACCCAGTACTTC.

The chain uses TRBV7-2 and TRBJ2-7, with TRBD2 matching over 12 bases. In germline, CDR1 is SGHTA, CDR2 FQGNSA. V gave up 5 bases and J gave up 1 base; unmatched junction bases: 3. This CDR3 region has 15 residues. CDR3 nucleotides: TGTGCCAGCAGCGTTACTAGCGGGGGGTCCTACGAGCAGTACTTC. Its translation is CASSVTSGGSYEQYF.

This chain connects TRBV4-3 to TRBJ1-4; 8 positions match TRBD1. The germline CDR1 and CDR2 sequences are LGHNA and YSLEER. J lost 7 bases, V lost 0 bases, and 4 bases had no gene match. The CDR3 extends over 15 amino acids. In DNA form, the CDR3 reads TGCGCCAGCAGCCAAGAAGGACAGGGCCCTGAAAAACTGTTTTTT. Protein product: CASSQEGQGPEKLFF.

The chain employs TRBV7-8 and TRBJ1-1; D possibly corresponds to TRBD1 (6 bases). This CDR3 has 13 residues. Germline assignment: CDR1 SGHVS and CDR2 FQNEAQ. The ends were cut back, 0 bases at V and 8 bases at J, with 10 bases in the middle. DNA of the CDR3: TGTGCCAGCAGCTTAGCCGCACAGGGAGAAGCTTTCTTT. Protein sequence: CASSLAAQGEAFF. The variable domain in full, completed from reference TRBV7-8 and TRBJ1-1, reads GAGVSQSPRYKVAKRGQDVALRCDPISGHVSLFWYQQALGQGPEFLTYFQNEAQLDKSGLPSDRFFAERPEGSVSTLKIQRTQQEDSAVYLCASSLAAQGEAFFGQGTRLTVV.

The chain recombines TRBV30 with TRBJ2-3; TRBD1 aligns across 8 bases. The CDR3 runs 14 residues. Germline-derived CDR1 and CDR2 are GTSNPN and SVGIG (reference sequence). V gave up 5 bases and J gave up 10 bases; unmatched junction bases: 14. This CDR3 is CAWAKGQGGGAQYF. CDR3 bases: TGTGCCTGGGCTAAAGGACAGGGTGGGGGTGCGCAGTATTTT.

The chain links TRBV27 to TRBJ1-5; TRBD1 is a possible D gene (6 bases). The CDR3 loop spans 15 amino acids. V lost 3 bases and J 3 bases, leaving 12 bases between the germline ends. CDR1 is MNHEY and CDR2 is SMNVEV in the germline V gene (reference sequence). The DNA of the CDR3 is TGTGCCAGCAGTTTTCTAGCAGGGGACAATCAGCCCCAGCATTTT. This encodes CASSFLAGDNQPQHF.

The CDR3 here is CASSSSGTGPYPYV. CDR3 in DNA: TGTGCCAGCAGCTCATCCGGGACAGGACCTTATCCGTACGTC. The rearrangement joins TRBV11-2 to TRBJ2-7, with 8 bases identical to TRBD1. CDR3 length equals 14 residues. After removal of 4 bases from V and 12 bases from J, the junction contained 14 bases not matched to a gene. The germline V gene has CDR1 SGHAT and CDR2 FQNNGV.